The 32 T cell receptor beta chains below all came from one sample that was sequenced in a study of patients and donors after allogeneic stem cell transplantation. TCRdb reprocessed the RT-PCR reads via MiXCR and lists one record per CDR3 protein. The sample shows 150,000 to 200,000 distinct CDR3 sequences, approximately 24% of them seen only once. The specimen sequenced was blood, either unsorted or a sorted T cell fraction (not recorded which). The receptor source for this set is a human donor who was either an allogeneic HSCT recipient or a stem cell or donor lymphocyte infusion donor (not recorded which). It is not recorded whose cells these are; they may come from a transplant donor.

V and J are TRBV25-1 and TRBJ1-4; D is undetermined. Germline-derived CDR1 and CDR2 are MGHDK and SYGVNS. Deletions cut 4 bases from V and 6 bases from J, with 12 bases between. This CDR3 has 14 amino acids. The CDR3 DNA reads TGTGCCAGCAGTGGCAGTCCGGCGGATGAAAAACTGTTTTTT. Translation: CASSGSPADEKLFF.

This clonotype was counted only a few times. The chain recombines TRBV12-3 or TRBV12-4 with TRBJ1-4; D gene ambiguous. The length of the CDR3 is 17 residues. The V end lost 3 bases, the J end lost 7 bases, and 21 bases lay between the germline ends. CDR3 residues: CASSLVGLGPMGEKLFF. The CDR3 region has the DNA TGTGCCAGCAGTTTGGTAGGGTTGGGCCCTATGGGTGAAAAACTGTTTTTT.

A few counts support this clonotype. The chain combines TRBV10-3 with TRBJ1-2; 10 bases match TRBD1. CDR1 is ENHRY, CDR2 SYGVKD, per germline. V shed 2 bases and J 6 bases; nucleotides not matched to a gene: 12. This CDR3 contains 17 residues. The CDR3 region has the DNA TGTGCCATCAGTGAGGGACAGGGGGAAAACAATCGGAATGGCTACACCTTC. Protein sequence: CAISEGQGENNRNGYTF.

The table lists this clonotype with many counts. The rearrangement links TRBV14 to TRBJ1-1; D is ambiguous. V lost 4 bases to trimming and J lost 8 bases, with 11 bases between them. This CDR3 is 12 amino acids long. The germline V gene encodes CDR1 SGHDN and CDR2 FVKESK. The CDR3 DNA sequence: TGTGCCAGCAGCCCTTCCGGATCCGAAGCTTTCTTT. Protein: CASSPSGSEAFF.

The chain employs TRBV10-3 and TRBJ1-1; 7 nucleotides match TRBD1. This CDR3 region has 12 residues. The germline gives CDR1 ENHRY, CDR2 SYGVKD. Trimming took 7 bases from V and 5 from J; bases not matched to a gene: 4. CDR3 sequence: CAITPGGTEAFF. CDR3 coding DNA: TGTGCCATCACCCCAGGGGGAACTGAAGCTTTCTTT.

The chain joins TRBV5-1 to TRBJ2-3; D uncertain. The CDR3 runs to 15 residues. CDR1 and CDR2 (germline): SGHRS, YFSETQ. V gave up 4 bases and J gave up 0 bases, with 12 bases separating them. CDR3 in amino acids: CASSHYLGSTDTQYF. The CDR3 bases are TGCGCCAGCAGCCATTACCTGGGTAGCACAGATACGCAGTATTTT.

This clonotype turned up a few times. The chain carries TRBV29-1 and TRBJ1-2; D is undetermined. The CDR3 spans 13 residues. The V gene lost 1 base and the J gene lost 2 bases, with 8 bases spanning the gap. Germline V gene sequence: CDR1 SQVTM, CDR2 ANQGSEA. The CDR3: CSVEGALNYGYTF. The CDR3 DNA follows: TGCAGCGTTGAAGGGGCCTTAAACTATGGCTACACCTTC.

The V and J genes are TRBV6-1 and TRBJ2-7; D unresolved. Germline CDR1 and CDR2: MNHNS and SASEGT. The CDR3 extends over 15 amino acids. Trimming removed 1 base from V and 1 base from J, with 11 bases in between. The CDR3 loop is CASSEEQSISYEQYF. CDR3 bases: TGTGCCAGCAGTGAAGAACAGTCCATTTCCTACGAGCAGTACTTC.

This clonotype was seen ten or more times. The CDR3 DNA reads TGCGCCAGCAGCCTCCTGGGACAGGCACCCTATAATTCACCCCTCCACTTT. The encoded protein is CASSLLGQAPYNSPLHF. V and J are TRBV4-3 and TRBJ1-6; 8 bases are a match to TRBD1. The V and J ends lost 4 bases and 2 bases, in that order; junction bases with no gene match: 7. Germline V gene data show CDR1 as LGHNA and CDR2 as YSLEER. The CDR3 covers 17 residues.

The CDR3 loop reads CSASEVTSSYNEQFF. The DNA for the CDR3 is TGCAGTGCTAGTGAAGTTACAAGCTCCTACAATGAGCAGTTCTTC. The chain combines TRBV20-1 with TRBJ2-1, with D unresolved. The V end was cut by 3 bases, the J end by 0 bases, with 12 bases between. CDR3 length equals 15 residues. The germline V gene has CDR1 DFQATT and CDR2 SNEGSKA (reference sequence).

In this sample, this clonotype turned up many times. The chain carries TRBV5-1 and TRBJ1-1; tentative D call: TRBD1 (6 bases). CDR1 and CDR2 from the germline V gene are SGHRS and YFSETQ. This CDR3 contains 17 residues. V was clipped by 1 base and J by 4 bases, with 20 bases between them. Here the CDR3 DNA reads TGCGCCAGCAGCTTGACGGGGGGCTCGGCATTAGGCACTGAAGCTTTCTTT. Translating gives CASSLTGGSALGTEAFF.

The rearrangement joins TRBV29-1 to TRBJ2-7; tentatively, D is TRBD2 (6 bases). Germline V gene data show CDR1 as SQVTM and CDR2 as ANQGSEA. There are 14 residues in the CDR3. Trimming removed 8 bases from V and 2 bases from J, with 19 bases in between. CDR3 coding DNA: TGCAGCCTGGGGGGAGCGGACCATACCTACGAGCAGTACTTC. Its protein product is CSLGGADHTYEQYF.

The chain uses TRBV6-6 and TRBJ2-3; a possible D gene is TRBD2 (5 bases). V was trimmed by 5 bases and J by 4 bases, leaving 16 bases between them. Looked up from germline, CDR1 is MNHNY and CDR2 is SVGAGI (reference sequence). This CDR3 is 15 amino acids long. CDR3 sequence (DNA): TGTGCCAGCAGTAAACTACCCGAGGGCGCAGATACGCAGTATTTT. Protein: CASSKLPEGADTQYF.

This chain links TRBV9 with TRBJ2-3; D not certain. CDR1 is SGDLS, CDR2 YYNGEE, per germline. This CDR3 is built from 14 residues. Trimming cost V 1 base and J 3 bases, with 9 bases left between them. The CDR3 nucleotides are TGTGCCAGCAGCGTATCATCGATGACAGATACGCAGTATTTT. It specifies CASSVSSMTDTQYF.

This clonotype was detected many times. CDR3 amino acids: CASSMDLGNTIYF. The CDR3 DNA follows: TGCGCCAGCAGCATGGACTTGGGAAACACCATATATTTT. This sequence joins TRBV5-1 and TRBJ1-3, with D unresolved. The CDR3 has 13 amino acids. Trimming stripped 4 bases from V and 4 bases from J, with 9 bases between. Germline V gives CDR1 SGHRS, CDR2 YFSETQ.

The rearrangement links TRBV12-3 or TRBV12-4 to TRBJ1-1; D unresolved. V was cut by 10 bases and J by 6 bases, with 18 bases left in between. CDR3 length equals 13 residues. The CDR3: CANPPGIEAEAFF. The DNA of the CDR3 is TGTGCCAACCCCCCCGGGATAGAGGCTGAAGCTTTCTTT.

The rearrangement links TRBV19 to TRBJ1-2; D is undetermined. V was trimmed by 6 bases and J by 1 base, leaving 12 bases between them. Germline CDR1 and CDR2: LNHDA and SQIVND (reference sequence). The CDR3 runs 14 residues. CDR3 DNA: TGTGCCAGTAGGGGCTCCGGTGATAACTATGGCTACACCTTC. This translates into CASRGSGDNYGYTF. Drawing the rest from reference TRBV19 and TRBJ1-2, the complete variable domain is DGGITQSPKYLFRKEGQNVTLSCEQNLNHDAMYWYRQDPGQGLRLIYYSQIVNDFQKGDIAEGYSVSREKKESFPLTVTSAQKNPTAFYLCASRGSGDNYGYTFGSGTRLTVV.

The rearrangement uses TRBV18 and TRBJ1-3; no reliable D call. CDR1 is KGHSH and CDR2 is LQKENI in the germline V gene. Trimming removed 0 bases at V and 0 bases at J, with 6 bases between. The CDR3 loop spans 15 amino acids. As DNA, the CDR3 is TGTGCCAGCTCACCACCGAGTATCTCTGGAAACACCATATATTTT. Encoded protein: CASSPPSISGNTIYF.

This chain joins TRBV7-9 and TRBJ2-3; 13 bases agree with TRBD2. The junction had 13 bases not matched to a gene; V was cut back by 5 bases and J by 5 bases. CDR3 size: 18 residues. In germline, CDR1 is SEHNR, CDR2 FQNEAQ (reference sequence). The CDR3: CASSRDWGRLAGGDTQYF. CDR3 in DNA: TGTGCCAGCAGCCGGGACTGGGGGCGACTAGCGGGAGGAGATACGCAGTATTTT.

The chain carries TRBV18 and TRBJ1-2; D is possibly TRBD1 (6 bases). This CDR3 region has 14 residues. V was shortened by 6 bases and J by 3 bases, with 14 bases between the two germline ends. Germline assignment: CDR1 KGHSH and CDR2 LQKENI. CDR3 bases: TGTGCCAGCTCCCAAAGGGCAGGGGACTATGGCTACACCTTC. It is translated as CASSQRAGDYGYTF.

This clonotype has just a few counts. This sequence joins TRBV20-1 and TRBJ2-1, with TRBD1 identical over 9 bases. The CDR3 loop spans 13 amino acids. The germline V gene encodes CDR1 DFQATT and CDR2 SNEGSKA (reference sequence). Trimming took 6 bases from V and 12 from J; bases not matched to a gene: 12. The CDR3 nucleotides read TGCAGTGCCCTGGACAGGGGCGCTGGGGTGCAGTTCTTC. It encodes CSALDRGAGVQFF.

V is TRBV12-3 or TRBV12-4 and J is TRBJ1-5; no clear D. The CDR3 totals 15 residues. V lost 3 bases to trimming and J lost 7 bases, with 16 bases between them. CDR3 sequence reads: CASSFRTGFAQPQHF. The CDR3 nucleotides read TGTGCCAGCAGTTTTCGTACCGGCTTCGCCCAGCCCCAGCATTTT.

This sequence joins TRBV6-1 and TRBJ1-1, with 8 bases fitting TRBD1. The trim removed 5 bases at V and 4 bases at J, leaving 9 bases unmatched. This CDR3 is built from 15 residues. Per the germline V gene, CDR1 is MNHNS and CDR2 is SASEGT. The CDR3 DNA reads TGTGCCAGCAGTCAACGTGGACAGGGAGGCACTGAAGCTTTCTTT. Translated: CASSQRGQGGTEAFF.

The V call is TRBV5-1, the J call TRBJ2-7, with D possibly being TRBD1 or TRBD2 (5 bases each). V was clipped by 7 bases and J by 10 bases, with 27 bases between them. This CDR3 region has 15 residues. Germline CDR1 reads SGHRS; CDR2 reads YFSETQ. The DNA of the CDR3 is TGCGCCAGCTCGACCGGGATCCGGAAATTCGGGGCCCAGTACTTC. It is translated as CASSTGIRKFGAQYF.

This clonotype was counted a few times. The CDR3 region is CSAFDGVEKLFF. The DNA of the CDR3 is TGCAGTGCTTTTGATGGAGTTGAAAAACTGTTTTTT. V gene TRBV20-1 combines with J gene TRBJ1-4; D not certain. Germline V gene sequence: CDR1 DFQATT, CDR2 SNEGSKA (reference sequence). The CDR3 has 12 residues. V was pared by 5 bases and J by 7 bases, with 11 bases between.

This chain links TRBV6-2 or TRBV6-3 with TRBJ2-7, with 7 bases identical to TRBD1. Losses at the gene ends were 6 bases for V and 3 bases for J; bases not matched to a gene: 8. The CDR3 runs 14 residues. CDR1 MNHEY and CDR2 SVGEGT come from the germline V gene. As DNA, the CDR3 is TGTGCCAGCAGGGCGATAGGACAGGACTACGAGCAGTACTTC. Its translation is CASRAIGQDYEQYF.

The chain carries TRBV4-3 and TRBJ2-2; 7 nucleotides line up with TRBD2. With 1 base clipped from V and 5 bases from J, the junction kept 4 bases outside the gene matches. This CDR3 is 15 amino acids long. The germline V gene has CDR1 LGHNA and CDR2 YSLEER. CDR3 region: CASSQGLAATGELFF. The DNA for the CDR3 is TGCGCCAGCAGCCAAGGGCTAGCGGCGACCGGGGAGCTGTTTTTT.

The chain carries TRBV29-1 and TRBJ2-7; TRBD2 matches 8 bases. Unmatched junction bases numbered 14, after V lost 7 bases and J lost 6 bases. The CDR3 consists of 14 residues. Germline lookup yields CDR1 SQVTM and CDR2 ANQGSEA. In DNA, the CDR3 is TGCAGCGGAGGCCAGGGACTAGACTTAAGCGAGCAGTACTTC. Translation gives CSGGQGLDLSEQYF.

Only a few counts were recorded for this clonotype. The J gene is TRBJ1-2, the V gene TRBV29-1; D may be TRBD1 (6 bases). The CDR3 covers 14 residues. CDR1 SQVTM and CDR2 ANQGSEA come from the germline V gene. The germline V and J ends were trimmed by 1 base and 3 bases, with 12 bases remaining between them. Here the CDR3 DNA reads TGCAGCGTTGAAGGGGCCGGGGGGCACTATGGCTACACCTTC. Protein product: CSVEGAGGHYGYTF.

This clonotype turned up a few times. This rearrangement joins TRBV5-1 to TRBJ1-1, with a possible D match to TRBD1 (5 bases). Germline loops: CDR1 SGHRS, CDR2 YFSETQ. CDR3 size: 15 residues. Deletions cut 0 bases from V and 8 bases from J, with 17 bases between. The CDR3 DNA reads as TGCGCCAGCAGCTTGGCCCCAGCCATGGGGCTGGAAGCTTTCTTT. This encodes CASSLAPAMGLEAFF.

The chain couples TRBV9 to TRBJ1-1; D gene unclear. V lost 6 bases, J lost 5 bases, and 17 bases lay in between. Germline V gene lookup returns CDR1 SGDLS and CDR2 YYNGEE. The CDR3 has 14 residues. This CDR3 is CASTESLGVTEAFF. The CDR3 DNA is TGTGCCAGCACCGAAAGCTTGGGAGTTACTGAAGCTTTCTTT.

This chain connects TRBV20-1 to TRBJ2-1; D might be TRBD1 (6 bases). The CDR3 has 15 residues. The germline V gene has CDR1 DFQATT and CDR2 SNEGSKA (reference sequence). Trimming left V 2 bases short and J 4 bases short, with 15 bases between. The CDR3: CSARPTTGYYNEQFF. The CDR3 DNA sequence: TGCAGTGCTAGACCGACCACAGGGTATTACAATGAGCAGTTCTTC.